Listed below are T cell receptor beta chains from one sample, sequenced in a study of PD-L1 blockade in urothelial cancer. Assay: immunoSEQ multiplex PCR; the TCRdb copy retains only in-frame clones and omits some. The data show tens of thousands of clones, around 85% seen once. Sequencing was performed on PBMCs, taken around atezolizumab (anti-PD-L1) treatment. The receptors were sampled from a man in his 60s with urothelial cancer. The CDR3 runs from the conserved cysteine through the conserved F or W. A D gene is named only where the DNA matches it firmly. Not every row has a clone size; where given, it reads once, few, many or a size class.

J gene,clone size,V gene,D gene,CDR3 DNA,CDR3 protein
TRBJ2-7,NA,TRBV7-2,TRBD1,TGTGCCAGCAGCTCCAATCCGGGACAGCAGGGCGAGCAGTACTTC,CASSSNPGQQGEQYF
TRBJ2-7,NA,TRBV4-1,TRBD1,TGCGCCAGCACGTTGGAACCGGGACAGGGGAGGTACGAGCAGTACTTC,CASTLEPGQGRYEQYF
TRBJ2-7,NA,TRBV11-3,NA,TGTGCCAGCAGCTTACAAAAAACAGGGGGGGACTACGAGCAGTACTTC,CASSLQKTGGDYEQYF
TRBJ1-1,NA,TRBV13,NA,TGTGCCAGCAGCCAACAGGGAAATCTTAACACTGAAGCTTTCTTT,CASSQQGNLNTEAFF
TRBJ1-1,NA,TRBV19,TRBD1,TGTGCCAGTAGACCGACAGGGATGAACACTGAAGCTTTCTTT,CASRPTGMNTEAFF
TRBJ1-6,once,TRBV4-2,NA,TGTGCCAGCAGCCCCTTATTGAGCAGGGGCGCAAGTAATTCACCCCTCCACTTT,CASSPLLSRGASNSPLHF
TRBJ1-2,NA,TRBV28,TRBD1,TGTGCCAGCAGGCCGACAGGGGATTCCTGTGGCTACACCTTC,CASRPTGDSCGYTF
TRBJ2-2,few,TRBV9,NA,TGTGCCAGCAGCGGGACAGTGAGCACCGGGGAGCTGTTTTTT,CASSGTVSTGELFF
TRBJ1-2,once,TRBV10-3,NA,TGTGCCATCAGTGAGTCTGAGAGCTATGGCTACACCTTC,CAISESESYGYTF
TRBJ1-4,NA,TRBV19,NA,TGTGCCAGTAAGGGCAGGGATAATGAAAAACTGTTTTTT,CASKGRDNEKLFF
TRBJ2-2,once,TRBV5-1,NA,TGCGCCAGCAGCCAGGGACACAGGAACACCGGGGAGCTGTTTTTT,CASSQGHRNTGELFF
TRBJ1-6,NA,TRBV7-9,NA,TGTGCCAGCAGCTTGACCGACAGGTTCTATAATTCACCCCTCCACTTT,CASSLTDRFYNSPLHF
TRBJ2-3,few,TRBV10-1,NA,TGCGCCAGCAGTTGGGGGCTGGGAGATACGCAGTATTTT,CASSWGLGDTQYF
TRBJ1-6,NA,TRBV25-1,NA,TGTGCCAGCAGTGACGCGGGAGTCTATAATTCACCCCTCCACTTT,CASSDAGVYNSPLHF
TRBJ1-1,NA,TRBV28,TRBD1,TGTGCCAGCTCCCGGACAGGGGATTACACTGAAGCTTTCTTT,CASSRTGDYTEAFF
TRBJ1-2,NA,TRBV4-3,NA,TGCGCCAGCAGCCTCAGGGGCCAACCTAACTATGGCTACACCTTC,CASSLRGQPNYGYTF
TRBJ1-1,NA,TRBV11-2,NA,TGTGCCAGCAGCTTAGGGGCCCTGGGCACTGAAGCTTTCTTT,CASSLGALGTEAFF
TRBJ1-5,NA,TRBV7-8,NA,TGTGCCAGCAGCCGAAATCGGGGTCAGCCCCAGCATTTT,CASSRNRGQPQHF
TRBJ2-2,NA,TRBV19,NA,TGTGCCAGTAGTATCCCCGCAGGGGCGAACACCGGGGAGCTGTTTTTT,CASSIPAGANTGELFF
TRBJ2-7,NA,TRBV4-1,NA,TGCGCCAGCAGCCAAGTAATAGCGGACTACGAGCAGTACTTC,CASSQVIADYEQYF
TRBJ2-2,NA,TRBV19,NA,TGTGCCAGTAGTTCGCCAGGGGTGAACACCGGGGAGCTGTTTTTT,CASSSPGVNTGELFF
TRBJ2-3,NA,TRBV14,NA,TGTGCCAGCAGCCTAACTCTCACAGATACGCAGTATTTT,CASSLTLTDTQYF
TRBJ2-5,NA,TRBV4-1,TRBD2,TGCGCCAGCAGCCAAGATACTAGCGGGGTCGGGACCCAGTACTTC,CASSQDTSGVGTQYF
TRBJ2-3,NA,TRBV7-2,TRBD2,TGTGCCAGCGGACCGGGACTAGCGACAGATACGCAGTATTTT,CASGPGLATDTQYF
TRBJ2-1,NA,TRBV5-1,TRBD1,TGCGCCAGCAGCAACAGGGGGCAGGGTCGCAATGAGCAGTTCTTC,CASSNRGQGRNEQFF
TRBJ2-3,NA,TRBV5-6,NA,TGTGCCAGCAGCTTCTGGCCGAAGGGGACAGATACGCAGTATTTT,CASSFWPKGTDTQYF
TRBJ2-1,NA,TRBV7-2,TRBD1,TGTGCCAGCAGCTTAGGTGGACAGGCCTACAATGAGCAGTTCTTC,CASSLGGQAYNEQFF
TRBJ1-5,NA,TRBV29-1,NA,TGCAGCGTTGAAGTAGGGGGAAGACAGCCCCAGCATTTT,CSVEVGGRQPQHF
TRBJ2-7,NA,TRBV28,NA,TGTGCCAGCAGTCCACCGACAGGACTGACCTACGAGCAGTACTTC,CASSPPTGLTYEQYF
TRBJ1-1,NA,TRBV27,NA,TGTGCCGTGCAGGGGCGAACTGAAGCTTTCTTT,CAVQGRTEAFF
TRBJ1-5,NA,TRBV6-5,NA,TGTGCCAGCAGTTACTCGAGGGCAGCAAATCAGCCCCAGCATTTT,CASSYSRAANQPQHF
TRBJ1-5,NA,TRBV19,NA,TGTGCCAGTAGAGGGCACGGGAAGGGCACAGCCCAGCATTTT,CASRGHGKGTAQHF
TRBJ2-3,NA,TRBV9,TRBD2,TGTGCCAGCAGCGTAGGGGCGGGGGGGACGACAGATACGCAGTATTTT,CASSVGAGGTTDTQYF
TRBJ2-5,once,TRBV14,TRBD1,TGTGCCAGCAGCCTCGACAGGGGCCAAGAGACCCAGTACTTC,CASSLDRGQETQYF
TRBJ2-2,NA,TRBV7-3,NA,TGTGCCAGCAGCCCGACTACCACCGGGGAGCTGTTTTTT,CASSPTTTGELFF
TRBJ2-7,NA,TRBV5-6,TRBD1,TGTGCCAGCAGCCGAATCGACAGGGTCGGGAACGAGCAGTACTTC,CASSRIDRVGNEQYF
TRBJ1-6,NA,TRBV4-3,TRBD1,TGCGCCAGCAGCCAAGATATAATCAGGGGGCAGATTGGGGGATATTCACCCCTCCACTTT,CASSQDIIRGQIGGYSPLHF
TRBJ1-1,NA,TRBV7-8,TRBD1,TGTGCCAGCGGACCCCCGGGACAGGGGGCTTACACTGAAGCTTTCTTT,CASGPPGQGAYTEAFF
TRBJ2-3,NA,TRBV25-1,NA,TGTGCCAGCAGTGACCATGGAGGTGAAGATACGCAGTATTTT,CASSDHGGEDTQYF
TRBJ1-1,many,TRBV18,NA,TGTGCCAGCTCAACAGGCAGTGAAGCTTTCTTT,CASSTGSEAFF
TRBJ2-2,NA,TRBV6-6,NA,TGTGCCAGCAGTCTCGACAGGCCAGGAACCGGGGAGCTGTTTTTT,CASSLDRPGTGELFF
TRBJ1-1,once,TRBV19,TRBD1,TGTGCCAGTTCCGGGACAGGTGGCACTGAAGCTTTCTTT,CASSGTGGTEAFF
TRBJ2-2,NA,TRBV7-6,NA,TGTGCCAGCAGCTTAGCTGTGACTACGAACACCGGGGAGCTGTTTTTT,CASSLAVTTNTGELFF
TRBJ2-7,NA,TRBV18,NA,TGTGCCAGCTCACACCGCCCCCTGGGGCCTAACTACGAGCAGTACTTC,CASSHRPLGPNYEQYF
TRBJ1-1,NA,TRBV5-1,TRBD1,TGCGCCAGCAGAGGGACAGCTAGTCGGAACACTGAAGCTTTCTTT,CASRGTASRNTEAFF
TRBJ2-1,NA,TRBV5-1,NA,TGCGCCAGCAGCTTGGGACAGATTTACAATGAGCAGTTCTTC,CASSLGQIYNEQFF
TRBJ1-5,NA,TRBV15,NA,TGTGCCACCAGCTTGCGTTTCGGGGTTAGCAATCAGCCCCAGCATTTT,CATSLRFGVSNQPQHF
TRBJ2-5,NA,TRBV6-5,NA,TGTGCCAGCAGTTACCAGCGGAACCAAGAGACCCAGTACTTC,CASSYQRNQETQYF
TRBJ1-3,NA,TRBV29-1,TRBD1,TGCAGCGTTGGATGGACAGGGGGAGGAAACACCATATATTTT,CSVGWTGGGNTIYF
TRBJ2-3,NA,TRBV4-2,TRBD2,TGTGCCAGCAGCCTTGAGGGCGGGGGAGTTCGCGGTACGCAGTATTTT,CASSLEGGGVRGTQYF